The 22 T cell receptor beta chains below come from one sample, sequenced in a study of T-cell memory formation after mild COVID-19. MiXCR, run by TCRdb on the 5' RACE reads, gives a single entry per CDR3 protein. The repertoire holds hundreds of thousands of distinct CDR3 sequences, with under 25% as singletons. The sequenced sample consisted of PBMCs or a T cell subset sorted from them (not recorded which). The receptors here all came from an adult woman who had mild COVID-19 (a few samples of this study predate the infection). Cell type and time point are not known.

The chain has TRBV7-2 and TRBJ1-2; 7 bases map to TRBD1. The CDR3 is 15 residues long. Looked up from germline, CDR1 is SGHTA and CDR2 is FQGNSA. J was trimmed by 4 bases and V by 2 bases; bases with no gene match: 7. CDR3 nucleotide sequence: TGTGCCAGCAGCTTATTAGGCAGGGGGGCCTATGGCTACACCTTC. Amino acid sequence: CASSLLGRGAYGYTF. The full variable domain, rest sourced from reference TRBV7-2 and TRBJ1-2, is GAGVSQSPSNKVTEKGKDVELRCDPISGHTALYWYRQSLGQGLEFLIYFQGNSAPDKSGLPSDRFSAERTGGSVSTLTIQRTQQEDSAVYLCASSLLGRGAYGYTFGSGTRLTVV.

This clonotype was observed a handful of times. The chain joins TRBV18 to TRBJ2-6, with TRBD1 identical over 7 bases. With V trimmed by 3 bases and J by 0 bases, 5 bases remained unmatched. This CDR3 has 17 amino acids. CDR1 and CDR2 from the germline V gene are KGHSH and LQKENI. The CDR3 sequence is CASSPPGQISGANVLTF. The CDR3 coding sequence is TGTGCCAGCTCACCTCCGGGACAGATCTCTGGGGCCAACGTCCTGACTTTC.

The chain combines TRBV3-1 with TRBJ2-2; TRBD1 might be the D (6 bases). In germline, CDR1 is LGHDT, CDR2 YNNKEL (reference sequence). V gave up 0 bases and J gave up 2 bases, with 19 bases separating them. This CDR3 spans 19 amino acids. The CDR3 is CASSQDGGQALPNTGELFF. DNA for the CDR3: TGTGCCAGCAGCCAAGATGGGGGACAAGCCTTGCCTAACACCGGGGAGCTGTTTTTT.

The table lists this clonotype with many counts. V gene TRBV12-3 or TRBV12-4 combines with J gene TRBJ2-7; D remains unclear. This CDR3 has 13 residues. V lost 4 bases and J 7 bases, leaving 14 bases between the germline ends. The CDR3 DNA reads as TGTGCCAGCAGTTGGACCACGGTGGGGGAGCAGTACTTC. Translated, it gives CASSWTTVGEQYF.

CDR3 sequence (DNA): TGTGCCAGCTCACCTTCGGGTGGGGCGAACACTGAAGCTTTCTTT. Amino acids: CASSPSGGANTEAFF. The chain carries TRBV18 and TRBJ1-1, with TRBD1 as a possible D gene (5 bases). The germline V gene has CDR1 KGHSH and CDR2 LQKENI. Trimming cost V 3 bases and J 1 base, with 12 bases left between them. The CDR3 consists of 15 residues.

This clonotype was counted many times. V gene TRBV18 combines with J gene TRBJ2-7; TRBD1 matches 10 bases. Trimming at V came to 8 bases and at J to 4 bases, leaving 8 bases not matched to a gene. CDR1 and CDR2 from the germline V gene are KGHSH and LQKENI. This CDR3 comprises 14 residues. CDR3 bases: TGTGCCAGCAGTCCCCGGGACAGGGGTTACGAGCAGTACTTC. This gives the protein CASSPRDRGYEQYF.

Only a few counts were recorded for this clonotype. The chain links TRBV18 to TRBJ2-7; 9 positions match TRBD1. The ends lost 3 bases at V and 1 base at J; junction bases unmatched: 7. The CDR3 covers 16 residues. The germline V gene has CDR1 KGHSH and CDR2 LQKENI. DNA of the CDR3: TGTGCCAGCTCACCGGTCGGGACAGGGATTTCCTACGAGCAGTACTTC. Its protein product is CASSPVGTGISYEQYF.

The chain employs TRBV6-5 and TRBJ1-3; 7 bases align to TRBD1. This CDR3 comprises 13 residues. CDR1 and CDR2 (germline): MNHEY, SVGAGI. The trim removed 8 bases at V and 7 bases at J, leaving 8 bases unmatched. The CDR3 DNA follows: TGTGCCAGCTCCCAAATACAGGGGAACACCATATATTTT. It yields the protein CASSQIQGNTIYF.

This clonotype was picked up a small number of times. In DNA form, the CDR3 reads TGCAGCGTCAGGGGGGGCTCCTACAATGAGCAGTTCTTC. Translation gives CSVRGGSYNEQFF. V is TRBV29-1 and J is TRBJ2-1, with D perhaps matching TRBD1 or TRBD2 (7 bases each). V lost 6 bases and J lost 0, with 9 bases in between. The germline V gene encodes CDR1 SQVTM and CDR2 ANQGSEA. This CDR3 is built from 13 residues.

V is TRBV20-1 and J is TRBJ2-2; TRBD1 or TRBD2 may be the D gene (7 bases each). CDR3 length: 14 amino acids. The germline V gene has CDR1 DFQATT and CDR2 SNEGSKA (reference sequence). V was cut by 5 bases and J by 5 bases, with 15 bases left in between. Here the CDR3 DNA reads TGCAGTGCTTGGGGGCAGGGGGGGACCGGGGAGCTGTTTTTT. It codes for CSAWGQGGTGELFF.

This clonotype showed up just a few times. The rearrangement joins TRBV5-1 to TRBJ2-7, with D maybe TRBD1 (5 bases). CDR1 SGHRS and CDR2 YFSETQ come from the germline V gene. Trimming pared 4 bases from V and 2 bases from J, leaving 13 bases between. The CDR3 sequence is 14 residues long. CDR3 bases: TGCGCCAGCAGCCCCGCGGCAGGGCCCTACGAGCAGTACTTC. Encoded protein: CASSPAAGPYEQYF. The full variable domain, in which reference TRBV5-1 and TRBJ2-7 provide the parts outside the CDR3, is KAGVTQTPRYLIKTRGQQVTLSCSPISGHRSVSWYQQTPGQGLQFLFEYFSETQRNKGNFPGRFSGRQFSNSRSEMNVSTLELGDSALYLCASSPAAGPYEQYFGPGTRLTVT.

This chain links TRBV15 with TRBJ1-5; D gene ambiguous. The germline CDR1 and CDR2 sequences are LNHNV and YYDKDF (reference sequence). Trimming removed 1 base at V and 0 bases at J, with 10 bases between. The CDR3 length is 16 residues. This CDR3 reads CATSRAGGYSNQPQHF. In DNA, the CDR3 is TGTGCCACCAGCAGAGCCGGCGGATATAGCAATCAGCCCCAGCATTTT.

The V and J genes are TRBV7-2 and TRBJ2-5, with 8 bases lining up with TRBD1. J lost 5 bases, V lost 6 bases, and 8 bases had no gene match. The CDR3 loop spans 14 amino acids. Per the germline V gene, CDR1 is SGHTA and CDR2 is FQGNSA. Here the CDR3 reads CASSSRTGRETQYF. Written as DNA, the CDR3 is TGTGCCAGCAGTTCTAGGACAGGGCGGGAGACCCAGTACTTC.

This CDR3 is CASSKGLAGVVGVGNEQFF. CDR3 bases: TGTGCCAGCAGCAAAGGACTAGCGGGAGTCGTGGGGGTGGGGAATGAGCAGTTCTTC. V and J are TRBV7-9 and TRBJ2-1; 13 bases line up with TRBD2. The length of the CDR3 is 19 residues. The V gene end was trimmed by 5 bases and the J gene end by 7 bases; junction bases not matched to a gene: 17. Germline V gene data show CDR1 as SEHNR and CDR2 as FQNEAQ (reference sequence). Full variable domain (outside the CDR3, taken from reference TRBV7-9 and TRBJ2-1): DTGVSQNPRHKITKRGQNVTFRCDPISEHNRLYWYRQTLGQGPEFLTYFQNEAQLEKSRLLSDRFSAERPKGSFSTLEIQRTEQGDSAMYLCASSKGLAGVVGVGNEQFFGPGTRLTVL.

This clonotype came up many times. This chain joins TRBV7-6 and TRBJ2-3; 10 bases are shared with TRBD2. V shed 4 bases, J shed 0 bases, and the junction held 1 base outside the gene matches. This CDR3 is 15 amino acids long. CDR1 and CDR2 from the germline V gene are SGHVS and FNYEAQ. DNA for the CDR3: TGTGCCAGCAGCTGGACTAGCGGAAGCACAGATACGCAGTATTTT. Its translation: CASSWTSGSTDTQYF.

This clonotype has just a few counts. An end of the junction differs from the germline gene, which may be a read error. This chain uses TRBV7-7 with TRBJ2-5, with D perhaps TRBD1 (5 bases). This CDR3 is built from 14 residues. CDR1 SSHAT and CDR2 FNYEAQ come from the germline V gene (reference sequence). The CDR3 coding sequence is TGTGCTAGCAGGTCCCTCAGGGCTACAGAGACCCAGTACTTC. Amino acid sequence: CASRSLRATETQYF.

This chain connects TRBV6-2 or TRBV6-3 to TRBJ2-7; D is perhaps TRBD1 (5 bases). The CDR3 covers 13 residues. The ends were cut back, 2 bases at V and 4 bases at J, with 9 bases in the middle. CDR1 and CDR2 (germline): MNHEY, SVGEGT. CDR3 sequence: CASSYPYRYEQYF. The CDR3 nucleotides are TGTGCCAGCAGTTACCCGTACAGGTACGAGCAGTACTTC.

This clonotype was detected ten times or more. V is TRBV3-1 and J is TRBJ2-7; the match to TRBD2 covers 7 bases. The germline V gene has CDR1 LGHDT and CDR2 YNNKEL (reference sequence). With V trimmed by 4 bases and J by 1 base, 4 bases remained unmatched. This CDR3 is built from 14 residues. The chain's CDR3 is CASSREGLSYEQYF. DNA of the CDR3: TGTGCCAGCAGCCGGGAGGGCCTATCCTACGAGCAGTACTTC.

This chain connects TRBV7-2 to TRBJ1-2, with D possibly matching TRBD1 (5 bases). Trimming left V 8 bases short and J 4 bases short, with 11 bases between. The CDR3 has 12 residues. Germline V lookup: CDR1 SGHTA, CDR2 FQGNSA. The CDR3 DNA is TGTGCCAGCCAGACAGAAGTCTATGGCTACACCTTC. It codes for CASQTEVYGYTF.

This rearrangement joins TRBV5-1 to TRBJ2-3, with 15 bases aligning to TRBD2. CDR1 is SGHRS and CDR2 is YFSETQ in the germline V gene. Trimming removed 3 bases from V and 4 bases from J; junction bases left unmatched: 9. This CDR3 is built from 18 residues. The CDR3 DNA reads TGCGCCAGCAGCTCGGGACTAGCGGGGGGCCCCTTTTCAGATACGCAGTATTTT. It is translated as CASSSGLAGGPFSDTQYF.

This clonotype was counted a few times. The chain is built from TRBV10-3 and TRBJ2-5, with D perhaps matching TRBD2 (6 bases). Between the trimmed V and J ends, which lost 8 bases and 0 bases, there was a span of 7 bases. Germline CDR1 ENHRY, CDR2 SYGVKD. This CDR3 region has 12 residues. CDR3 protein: CAIGGNQETQYF. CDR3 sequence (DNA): TGTGCCATCGGGGGGAACCAAGAGACCCAGTACTTC.

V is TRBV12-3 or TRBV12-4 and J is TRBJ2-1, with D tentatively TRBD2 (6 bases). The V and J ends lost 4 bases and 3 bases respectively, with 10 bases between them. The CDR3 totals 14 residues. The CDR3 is CASSSLAFYNEQFF. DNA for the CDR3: TGTGCCAGCAGTTCGCTAGCGTTCTACAATGAGCAGTTCTTC.